Listed below are T cell receptor beta chains from one sample, sequenced in a study of blood T cells in healthy people across ages. Via MiXCR, TCRdb re-called the 5' RACE reads, giving one row per CDR3 protein. This table holds just under 900,000 distinct CDR3 sequences, about 30% found once. The sample consisted of blood. The receptors here all came from a woman of 80 years or more in good health. Both conserved end residues are part of each CDR3. A D gene is named only where the DNA matches it firmly.

D gene	J gene	CDR3 length	V gene	CDR3 protein
TRBD2	TRBJ2-1	16	TRBV6-5	CASSYSLAGGYNEQFF
NA	TRBJ2-7	16	TRBV7-9	CASSWRGGTGTYEQYF
TRBD1	TRBJ2-3	17	TRBV5-1	CASSIPGQGAYTDTQYF
NA	TRBJ2-1	14	TRBV7-8	CASSPPGAGVEQFF
TRBD1	TRBJ2-2	16	TRBV7-2	CASSLIGTGGAGELFF
TRBD1	TRBJ2-1	20	TRBV7-2	CASSLRAGDRGHFDYNEQFF
NA	TRBJ2-1	16	TRBV25-1	CASARGHPSSYNEQFF
NA	TRBJ1-1	14	TRBV27	CASSLRGFNTEAFF
NA	TRBJ1-1	13	TRBV7-9	CASSLNMDTEAFF
NA	TRBJ2-3	12	TRBV6-6	CASSTPGKTQYF
NA	TRBJ1-2	15	TRBV7-2	CASSPAGGVDYGYTF
TRBD1	TRBJ1-4	16	TRBV4-3	CASSQALQGGNEKLFF
NA	TRBJ2-3	19	TRBV5-1	CASSLSPGGAGASTDTQYF
TRBD1	TRBJ2-6	17	TRBV27	CASSTGQGAGGANVLTF
NA	TRBJ2-3	13	TRBV3-1	CASSRAGSDTQYF
NA	TRBJ2-5	15	TRBV12-3/TRBV12-4	CASSVAGRAQETQYF
NA	TRBJ2-3	14	TRBV20-1	CSAYSGKSTDTQYF
TRBD1	TRBJ2-1	15	TRBV7-2	CASSPLGQGYNEQFF
NA	TRBJ1-4	13	TRBV4-2	CASSATRNEKLFF
TRBD1	TRBJ2-4	16	TRBV12-3/TRBV12-4	CASRTGTGGAGNIQYF
NA	TRBJ2-5	11	TRBV10-3	CAISENGDQYF
TRBD1	TRBJ2-7	16	TRBV28	CASSSTGGAGAGEQYF
NA	TRBJ2-6	13	TRBV15	CATSGAGANVLTF
NA	TRBJ1-3	15	TRBV5-1	CASSPTLLSGNTIYF
NA	TRBJ1-3	14	TRBV3-1	CASSQDRRGNTIYF
TRBD1	TRBJ1-1	14	TRBV29-1	CSVEDRVMNTEAFF
TRBD2	TRBJ2-3	16	TRBV6-5	CASTRTSGVSTDTQYF
TRBD2	TRBJ2-7	16	TRBV7-2	CASSLGLAGVSYEQYF
NA	TRBJ1-2	14	TRBV18	CASSRVHSNYGYTF
TRBD2	TRBJ2-4	20	TRBV5-1	CASSSHPGTSGGAVKNIQYF
TRBD2	TRBJ2-3	15	TRBV12-3/TRBV12-4	CASSFSSGRADAQYF
TRBD1	TRBJ2-3	16	TRBV10-3	CAISESRDSSTDTQYF
TRBD1	TRBJ1-2	15	TRBV20-1	CSAREGAGGYYGYTF
TRBD2	NA	14	TRBV7-2	CASSLIAGVNEQFF
TRBD1	TRBJ1-5	15	TRBV10-1	CASSHLGQGHQPQHF
NA	TRBJ1-2	14	TRBV9	CASSESGHSDGYTF
TRBD2	TRBJ2-3	17	TRBV7-2	CANSLFSTASGTDTQYF
NA	TRBJ2-7	13	TRBV7-9	CASSLGTRSEQYF
NA	TRBJ2-3	15	TRBV20-1	CSARDFRGSTDTQYF
TRBD1	TRBJ2-2	15	TRBV20-1	CSARDWDRGTGELFF
TRBD1	TRBJ1-1	13	TRBV18	CASSQGTALEAFF
NA	TRBJ2-7	14	TRBV11-2	CASSLWDQTYEQYF
NA	TRBJ1-1	14	TRBV5-5	CASSLVVGDTEAFF
NA	TRBJ2-5	12	TRBV20-1	CSASPSPETQYF
NA	TRBJ1-1	14	TRBV6-2/TRBV6-3	CASSYPVGNTEAFF
NA	TRBJ2-7	14	TRBV6-5	CASSSPGGPDEQYF
NA	TRBJ2-1	12	TRBV20-1	CSASGVGYEQFF
TRBD1	TRBJ2-5	15	TRBV2	CASSEGRDRGETQYF
NA	TRBJ1-5	13	TRBV5-5	CASSLGHNQPQHF